These T cell receptor beta chains were read from a single sample in a study of blood T cells in healthy people across ages. Each CDR3 protein is one row after TCRdb ran MiXCR on the 5' RACE reads. The table has almost 300,000 distinct CDR3 sequences, 25% to 30% seen once. The sample comprised blood. The receptors stem from a woman aged 70 to 79 in good health. Both conserved end residues are part of each CDR3. D genes are given only for firm matches. Rows give clone size only sometimes, using once, few, many, or a class for an expanded clone.

CDR3nt: TGTGCCAGCAGTGAATACGGCGGGAATAGCAATCAGCCCCAGCATTTT
CDR3aa: CASSEYGGNSNQPQHF
j_gene: TRBJ1-5
abundance: few
v_gene: TRBV2
d_gene: NA

CDR3nt: TGTGCCAGCAGTACGACAGGGAGTAGCTCCTACGAGCAGTACTTC
CDR3aa: CASSTTGSSSYEQYF
j_gene: TRBJ2-7
abundance: few
v_gene: TRBV28
d_gene: TRBD1

CDR3nt: TGCAGTGCTAGCTGGAATAATGAAAAACTGTTTTTT
CDR3aa: CSASWNNEKLFF
j_gene: TRBJ1-4
abundance: NA
v_gene: TRBV20-1
d_gene: NA

CDR3nt: TGTGCCAGCAGTTTAGAGAACCCCTGGACAGCACCTTTCTACGAGCAGTACTTC
CDR3aa: CASSLENPWTAPFYEQYF
j_gene: TRBJ2-7
abundance: NA
v_gene: TRBV28
d_gene: NA

CDR3nt: TGTGCCAGCACTTTGGCTAGAACCCTTCAAGAGACCCAGTACTTC
CDR3aa: CASTLARTLQETQYF
j_gene: TRBJ2-5
abundance: NA
v_gene: TRBV12-3/TRBV12-4
d_gene: NA

CDR3nt: TGTGCCAGCAGACCCGATCTAGCGACCAGCACAGATACGCAGTATTTT
CDR3aa: CASRPDLATSTDTQYF
j_gene: TRBJ2-3
abundance: many
v_gene: TRBV7-2
d_gene: NA

CDR3nt: TGTGCCAGCAGACCCCTCGACAGGTTGGGTCAGCCCCAGCATTTT
CDR3aa: CASRPLDRLGQPQHF
j_gene: TRBJ1-5
abundance: NA
v_gene: TRBV27
d_gene: NA

CDR3nt: TGCGCCAGCAGCTTTATTAAGGCAGGGAGTCCTACCGAGCAGTACTTC
CDR3aa: CASSFIKAGSPTEQYF
j_gene: TRBJ2-7
abundance: NA
v_gene: TRBV5-1
d_gene: NA

CDR3nt: TGTGCCAGCAGCTTTGGGGTGTGGGAACACCGAGCTTTCTTT
CDR3aa: CASSFGVWEHRAFF
j_gene: TRBJ1-1
abundance: NA
v_gene: TRBV7-3
d_gene: NA

CDR3nt: TGTGCCAGCAGTGAACGGCGGGGGAATGAGCAGTTCTTC
CDR3aa: CASSERRGNEQFF
j_gene: TRBJ2-1
abundance: few
v_gene: TRBV6-1
d_gene: TRBD2

CDR3nt: TGTGCCAGCAGTACCTCAGGGGCTTGGGAAGAAAAACTGTTTTTT
CDR3aa: CASSTSGAWEEKLFF
j_gene: TRBJ1-4
abundance: NA
v_gene: TRBV6-5
d_gene: NA

CDR3nt: TGTGCCAGCTCGGGATATGGCTACACCTTC
CDR3aa: CASSGYGYTF
j_gene: TRBJ1-2
abundance: few
v_gene: TRBV28
d_gene: NA

CDR3nt: TGCGCCAGCAGCTTGACAGGGGTCGAAAAACTGTTTTTT
CDR3aa: CASSLTGVEKLFF
j_gene: TRBJ1-4
abundance: NA
v_gene: TRBV5-1
d_gene: TRBD1

CDR3nt: TGCGCCAGCAGCTTGGCCCGGGGACGCGACTCTGGAAACACCATATATTTT
CDR3aa: CASSLARGRDSGNTIYF
j_gene: TRBJ1-3
abundance: NA
v_gene: TRBV5-1
d_gene: NA

CDR3nt: TGTGCCACCAGTGATTCCCCCAATGAGCAGTTCTTC
CDR3aa: CATSDSPNEQFF
j_gene: TRBJ2-1
abundance: NA
v_gene: TRBV24-1
d_gene: NA

CDR3nt: TGCAGCCACGTTGGACAGAGCTACAATGAGCAGTTCTTC
CDR3aa: CSHVGQSYNEQFF
j_gene: TRBJ2-1
abundance: many
v_gene: TRBV29-1
d_gene: NA

CDR3nt: TGTGCCAGCTCACCGGGGGGGACTAGGTTCTACGAGCAGTACTTC
CDR3aa: CASSPGGTRFYEQYF
j_gene: TRBJ2-7
abundance: NA
v_gene: TRBV18
d_gene: TRBD2

CDR3nt: TGTGCCAGCAGTTACAGGTTCTCGGATTCCTACGAGCAGTACTTC
CDR3aa: CASSYRFSDSYEQYF
j_gene: TRBJ2-7
abundance: NA
v_gene: TRBV6-5
d_gene: NA

CDR3nt: TGTGCCATCAGTGAGGGGACAGGCTACGAGCAGTACTTC
CDR3aa: CAISEGTGYEQYF
j_gene: TRBJ2-7
abundance: few
v_gene: TRBV10-3
d_gene: TRBD1

CDR3nt: TGCGCCAGCAGCCAAGACGTAGTCCCCAAGACCCAGTACTTC
CDR3aa: CASSQDVVPKTQYF
j_gene: TRBJ2-5
abundance: once
v_gene: TRBV4-1
d_gene: NA

CDR3nt: TGCGCCAGCAGCCCAACATGGACTAGCGGCTCCTACAATGAGCAGTTCTTC
CDR3aa: CASSPTWTSGSYNEQFF
j_gene: TRBJ2-1
abundance: NA
v_gene: TRBV4-3
d_gene: TRBD2

CDR3nt: TGCGCCAGCAGCTTGACCTCTACTAGCGGGAGAGAGTATTTT
CDR3aa: CASSLTSTSGREYF
j_gene: TRBJ2-3
abundance: once
v_gene: TRBV5-1
d_gene: TRBD2

CDR3nt: TGTGCCAGCAGGAACAGGCTTCTCTACAATGAGCAGTTCTTC
CDR3aa: CASRNRLLYNEQFF
j_gene: TRBJ2-1
abundance: few
v_gene: TRBV2
d_gene: NA

CDR3nt: TGCGCCAGCAGCGAGGGACAGGGTAGTGGCTACACCTTC
CDR3aa: CASSEGQGSGYTF
j_gene: TRBJ1-2
abundance: NA
v_gene: TRBV5-1
d_gene: TRBD1

CDR3nt: TGTGCCAGCAGCCAATCATCCGGCGTTTGGGCCCAGTACTTC
CDR3aa: CASSQSSGVWAQYF
j_gene: TRBJ2-5
abundance: medium-sized
v_gene: TRBV14
d_gene: NA

CDR3nt: TGTGCCATCCGCCCCAGGGGGAACACTGAAGCTTTCTTT
CDR3aa: CAIRPRGNTEAFF
j_gene: TRBJ1-1
abundance: NA
v_gene: TRBV10-3
d_gene: NA

CDR3nt: TGCAGTGCTAGATCTGGACAGGGGGCAAATGAGCAGTTCTTC
CDR3aa: CSARSGQGANEQFF
j_gene: TRBJ2-1
abundance: few
v_gene: TRBV20-1
d_gene: TRBD1

CDR3nt: TGTGCCAGCAGTATAGCGGGAGGGGCCGATGAGCAGTTCTTC
CDR3aa: CASSIAGGADEQFF
j_gene: TRBJ2-1
abundance: NA
v_gene: TRBV6-2/TRBV6-3
d_gene: TRBD2

CDR3nt: TGCAGTTCGACTAGCGGGGGCTACGAGCAGTACTTC
CDR3aa: CSSTSGGYEQYF
j_gene: TRBJ2-7
abundance: few
v_gene: TRBV20-1
d_gene: TRBD2

CDR3nt: TGCGCCAGCAGCTTGGTCCCAGGGATGATGGAGACCCAGTACTTC
CDR3aa: CASSLVPGMMETQYF
j_gene: TRBJ2-5
abundance: NA
v_gene: TRBV5-1
d_gene: NA

CDR3nt: TGTGCCAGCTCACCTCAGACTAGCGCGTTGGAGGAGACCCAGTACTTC
CDR3aa: CASSPQTSALEETQYF
j_gene: TRBJ2-5
abundance: few
v_gene: TRBV18
d_gene: TRBD2

CDR3nt: TGTGCCAGCAGCACCGGACTAGCGGGAATATCAGATACGCAGTATTTT
CDR3aa: CASSTGLAGISDTQYF
j_gene: TRBJ2-3
abundance: NA
v_gene: TRBV7-2
d_gene: TRBD2

CDR3nt: TGTGCCAGCAGTTACTCAAGGGAGGGCTATGGCTACACCTTC
CDR3aa: CASSYSREGYGYTF
j_gene: TRBJ1-2
abundance: NA
v_gene: TRBV6-5
d_gene: NA

CDR3nt: TGCGCCAGCAGCTGGGGACAGGTTAATGAGCAGTTCTTC
CDR3aa: CASSWGQVNEQFF
j_gene: TRBJ2-1
abundance: many
v_gene: TRBV5-1
d_gene: TRBD1

CDR3nt: TGTGCCAGCAGCCGCAACAGGGACAGATCTAATTCACCCCTCCACTTT
CDR3aa: CASSRNRDRSNSPLHF
j_gene: TRBJ1-6
abundance: few
v_gene: TRBV28
d_gene: TRBD1

CDR3nt: TGTGCCAGCAGCCTTCACTCATATTCGGGGAGTAGGTATGACACTGAAGCTTTCTTT
CDR3aa: CASSLHSYSGSRYDTEAFF
j_gene: TRBJ1-1
abundance: NA
v_gene: TRBV28
d_gene: NA

CDR3nt: TGTGCCAGCAGCACTCAGAGCGGGGAGCAGTTCTTC
CDR3aa: CASSTQSGEQFF
j_gene: TRBJ2-1
abundance: few
v_gene: TRBV7-3
d_gene: NA

CDR3nt: TGTGCCAGCAGCCTCGGAAGGTTTGAGGGTGGTACTGAAGCTTTCTTT
CDR3aa: CASSLGRFEGGTEAFF
j_gene: TRBJ1-1
abundance: NA
v_gene: TRBV27
d_gene: NA

CDR3nt: TGTGCCAGCAGTGAACAGGGGATGGGCAAAAACATTCAGTACTTC
CDR3aa: CASSEQGMGKNIQYF
j_gene: TRBJ2-4
abundance: many
v_gene: TRBV2
d_gene: NA

CDR3nt: TGCAGTGCATGGGACAGGGCGACCTCTGGGGCCAACGTCCTGACTTTC
CDR3aa: CSAWDRATSGANVLTF
j_gene: TRBJ2-6
abundance: NA
v_gene: TRBV20-1
d_gene: TRBD1

CDR3nt: TGTGCCAGCTCACCCGAACCTCAGACAATCAATGAGCAGTTCTTC
CDR3aa: CASSPEPQTINEQFF
j_gene: TRBJ2-1
abundance: medium-sized
v_gene: TRBV18
d_gene: NA

CDR3nt: TGTGCCAGCGGACCCCTCACGACCACTGAAGCTTTCTTT
CDR3aa: CASGPLTTTEAFF
j_gene: TRBJ1-1
abundance: few
v_gene: TRBV7-9
d_gene: NA

CDR3nt: TGTGCCAGCAGTTTATGGGGACAGGGGACAGATACGCAGTATTTT
CDR3aa: CASSLWGQGTDTQYF
j_gene: TRBJ2-3
abundance: NA
v_gene: TRBV27
d_gene: TRBD1

CDR3nt: TGCGCCAGCAGCTTGGCCGTAGGGGGCGAAGGCAATGAGCAGTTCTTC
CDR3aa: CASSLAVGGEGNEQFF
j_gene: TRBJ2-1
abundance: many
v_gene: TRBV5-1
d_gene: TRBD1

CDR3nt: TGCAGTGCTATTACAGGACATGAACTACAAGAGACCCAGTACTTC
CDR3aa: CSAITGHELQETQYF
j_gene: TRBJ2-5
abundance: many
v_gene: TRBV20-1
d_gene: NA

CDR3nt: TGTGCCGGCAGTTTGGGGGGGGAGCGTGGCTACACCTTC
CDR3aa: CAGSLGGERGYTF
j_gene: TRBJ1-2
abundance: few
v_gene: TRBV28
d_gene: NA

CDR3nt: TGTGCCAGCAGTTTCCTCTCGGCAGGGAACCATGGCTACACCTTC
CDR3aa: CASSFLSAGNHGYTF
j_gene: TRBJ1-2
abundance: few
v_gene: TRBV28
d_gene: NA

CDR3nt: TGCAGTGCTAGACCTTCTTACACTAGCGGGTTCCAAGAGACCCAGTACTTC
CDR3aa: CSARPSYTSGFQETQYF
j_gene: TRBJ2-5
abundance: few
v_gene: TRBV20-1
d_gene: TRBD2

CDR3nt: TGTGCCAGCAGCTTAGATGACCTAAGCACAGATACGCAGTATTTT
CDR3aa: CASSLDDLSTDTQYF
j_gene: TRBJ2-3
abundance: NA
v_gene: TRBV7-8
d_gene: NA

CDR3nt: TGCGCCAGCAGTCGTCAGGGGGAGAACCACGAGCAGTACTTC
CDR3aa: CASSRQGENHEQYF
j_gene: TRBJ2-7
abundance: few
v_gene: TRBV5-1
d_gene: TRBD1